Presented here are 27 T cell receptor beta chains from one specimen sequenced in a study of control samples from healthy donors and cancer patients. The table came from immunoSEQ multiplex PCR; TCRdb's copy has only in-frame clones and leaves some out. The sample consists of some 120,000 clones, roughly 87% of them appearing once. Sequences were obtained from blood. These receptor sequences come from a young man in good health.

This clone has just one count. The CDR3 sequence: CAWSGGGGYGYTF. CDR3 in DNA: TGTGCCTGGAGTGGAGGGGGCGGCTATGGCTACACCTTC. The chain combines TRBV30 with TRBJ1-2, with 7 bases identical to TRBD1. Germline CDR1 reads GTSNPN; CDR2 reads SVGIG (reference sequence). The CDR3 extends over 13 amino acids. V shed 1 base, J shed 4 bases, and the junction held 3 bases outside the gene matches.

This chain uses TRBV28 with TRBJ2-7, with 9 bases identical to TRBD1. The CDR3 is 14 residues long. The germline V gene encodes CDR1 MDHEN and CDR2 SYDVKM. Trimming cost V 4 bases and J 7 bases; bases outside gene matches: 8. CDR3 sequence (DNA): TGTGCCAGCAGTTCCTACAGGGGGCTGGGGGAGCAGTACTTC. This codes for CASSSYRGLGEQYF.

V is TRBV6-2 or TRBV6-3 and J is TRBJ2-2; 13 bases agree with TRBD2. This CDR3 has 15 amino acids. From germline, CDR1 is MNHEY and CDR2 SVGEGT. After removal of 5 bases from V and 3 bases from J, the junction contained 0 bases not matched to a gene. The CDR3 region is CASSTSGRDTGELFF. CDR3 bases: TGTGCCAGCAGTACTAGCGGGAGGGACACCGGGGAGCTGTTTTTT.

This clone was picked up a small number of times. This same CDR3 is encoded by further DNA sequences in the sample. V usage is TRBV28 and J usage is TRBJ1-1; the D gene is possibly TRBD1 (5 bases). The germline V gene has CDR1 MDHEN and CDR2 SYDVKM. The CDR3 extends over 13 amino acids. The V end was cut by 2 bases, the J end by 1 base, with 5 bases between. The CDR3 loop reads CASSLGQNTEAFF. Here the CDR3 DNA reads TGTGCCAGCAGTTTAGGACAGAACACTGAAGCTTTCTTT.

The CDR3, as DNA: TGTGCCAGCAGCCTACTAGCGGGAGTCGAAGAGACCCAGTACTTC. This encodes CASSLLAGVEETQYF. The chain employs TRBV6-2 or TRBV6-3 and TRBJ2-5, with 11 positions matching TRBD2. Trimming removed 6 bases from V and 3 bases from J; junction bases left unmatched: 6. CDR1 MNHEY and CDR2 SVGEGT come from the germline V gene. The length of the CDR3 is 15 residues.

The V and J genes are TRBV11-1 and TRBJ2-7; maybe TRBD2 (5 bases). Trimming removed 2 bases at V and 2 bases at J, with 13 bases between. The CDR3 covers 15 residues. The germline V gene has CDR1 SGHAT and CDR2 FQDESV (reference sequence). The CDR3 reads CASSLNRGSTYEQYF. The CDR3 DNA reads as TGTGCCAGCAGCTTAAATCGGGGTTCGACCTACGAGCAGTACTTC.

This clone appeared a single time. The V and J genes are TRBV18 and TRBJ2-7; D is tentatively TRBD1 or TRBD2 (6 bases each). Per germline, CDR1 KGHSH and CDR2 LQKENI. V lost 3 bases and J lost 5, with 17 bases in between. CDR3 length: 15 residues. CDR3 protein: CASSPRTGRPHEQYF. The CDR3 DNA follows: TGTGCCAGCTCACCGCGAACAGGGAGGCCCCACGAGCAGTACTTC.

This clone turned up a few times. This chain links TRBV24-1 with TRBJ1-2; no definite D call. The ends were cut back, 7 bases at V and 7 bases at J, with 9 bases in the middle. This CDR3 spans 11 amino acids. CDR1 and CDR2 from the germline V gene are KGHDR and SFDVKD. CDR3 DNA: TGTGCCACCAGGTCTCCGGGTGGCTACACCTTC. Protein sequence: CATRSPGGYTF.

This sequence joins TRBV2 and TRBJ1-1, with a weak D call TRBD1 (5 bases). Trimming took off 6 bases at V and 1 base at J, with 12 bases between the two ends. The CDR3 is 14 residues long. In germline, CDR1 is SNHLY, CDR2 FYNNEI. Written as DNA, the CDR3 is TGTGCCAGCAGACCCATCACAGGGAACACTGAAGCTTTCTTT. Its protein product is CASRPITGNTEAFF.

The chain has TRBV7-2 and TRBJ2-3; 9 bases map to TRBD2. CDR1 SGHTA and CDR2 FQGNSA come from the germline V gene. With V trimmed by 5 bases and J by 2 bases, 11 bases remained unmatched. This CDR3 spans 17 amino acids. The CDR3 DNA follows: TGTGCCAGCAGCCGGCGGACCCTAGCGGGACACACAGATACGCAGTATTTT. Translated: CASSRRTLAGHTDTQYF.

The chain links TRBV3-1 (or the pseudogene TRBV3-2) to TRBJ2-1; D is perhaps TRBD2 (5 bases). V gave up 0 bases and J gave up 4 bases, with 10 bases separating them. CDR1 and CDR2 (germline): LGHDT, YNNKEL (reference sequence). The CDR3 sequence is 15 residues long. The CDR3 DNA sequence: TGTGCCAGCAGCCAAGATGCCCTAGCTTACAATGAGCAGTTCTTC. It encodes CASSQDALAYNEQFF.

This clone came up once. The V gene is TRBV28, the J gene TRBJ1-1; 8 bases are shared with TRBD1. The V and J ends lost 5 bases and 3 bases, in that order; junction bases with no gene match: 5. Germline V lookup: CDR1 MDHEN, CDR2 SYDVKM. The CDR3 sequence is 14 residues long. The CDR3 DNA reads as TGTGCCAGCAGTGCAGGGGGCCGAGACACTGAAGCTTTCTTT. This translates into CASSAGGRDTEAFF.

The rearrangement links TRBV6-1 to TRBJ2-5; D is unresolved. CDR1 is MNHNS, CDR2 SASEGT, per germline. The CDR3 sequence is 18 residues long. V lost 2 bases to trimming and J lost 5 bases, with 24 bases between them. CDR3 sequence: CASSETITTKSSMETQYF. CDR3 DNA sequence: TGTGCCAGCAGTGAAACCATAACGACGAAGTCGTCCATGGAGACCCAGTACTTC.

This chain uses TRBV19 with TRBJ2-7; 7 bases map to TRBD2. V lost 4 bases, J lost 2 bases, and 11 bases stayed unmatched. There are 16 residues in the CDR3. In germline, CDR1 is LNHDA, CDR2 SQIVND (reference sequence). The CDR3 region is CASSTFRAGATYEQYF. The CDR3 DNA follows: TGTGCCAGTAGTACGTTCCGGGCGGGAGCAACCTACGAGCAGTACTTC.

This chain links TRBV4-3 with TRBJ2-1; 7 bases agree with TRBD1. There are 17 residues in the CDR3. CDR1 and CDR2 from the germline V gene are LGHNA and YSLEER. V lost 3 bases to trimming and J lost 6 bases; unmatched junction nucleotides: 14. CDR3 region: CASSQQLRQGVGNEQFF. CDR3 nucleotides: TGCGCCAGCAGCCAGCAACTTCGACAGGGTGTTGGCAATGAGCAGTTCTTC.

This clone was found a few times. The chain links TRBV7-2 to TRBJ2-3, with D perhaps given as TRBD1 or TRBD2 (5 bases each). CDR1 and CDR2 (germline): SGHTA, FQGNSA. This CDR3 spans 13 amino acids. V was trimmed by 3 bases and J by 6 bases, leaving 10 bases between them. The CDR3 DNA follows: TGTGCCAGCAGCTTGATCGGGGCGGATACGCAGTATTTT. This translates into CASSLIGADTQYF.

This chain uses TRBV10-1 with TRBJ2-1; 8 bases agree with TRBD2. There are 14 residues in the CDR3. After removal of 4 bases from V and 3 bases from J, the junction contained 2 bases not matched to a gene. Germline assignment: CDR1 WNHNN and CDR2 SYGVQD (reference sequence). The CDR3 sequence is CASSAAGGYNEQFF. The CDR3 DNA sequence: TGCGCCAGCAGTGCGGCGGGGGGCTACAATGAGCAGTTCTTC.

The chain carries TRBV5-4 and TRBJ2-5; perhaps TRBD2 as D (6 bases). The CDR3 has 18 amino acids. Germline CDR1 is SGHNT and CDR2 is YYREEE (reference sequence). The V gene lost 4 bases and the J gene lost 0 bases, with 22 bases spanning the gap. CDR3 in amino acids: CASSPPPSGETNQETQYF. The CDR3 region has the DNA TGTGCCAGCAGCCCTCCGCCGTCGGGGGAAACAAACCAAGAGACCCAGTACTTC.

The chain couples TRBV27 to TRBJ2-7; D possibly corresponds to TRBD1 (6 bases). The CDR3 totals 15 residues. V was shortened by 2 bases and J by 3 bases, with 14 bases between the two germline ends. Germline CDR1 and CDR2: MNHEY and SMNVEV (reference sequence). This CDR3 reads CASSLREGQNYEQYF. The CDR3 nucleotides are TGTGCCAGCAGTTTAAGAGAGGGACAAAACTACGAGCAGTACTTC.

V usage is TRBV5-1 and J usage is TRBJ2-7; D is perhaps TRBD1 (6 bases). Deletions cut 0 bases from V and 3 bases from J, with 16 bases between. CDR1 and CDR2 (germline): SGHRS, YFSETQ. The CDR3 sequence is 16 residues long. DNA for the CDR3: TGCGCCAGCAGCTTGGAGGGGGTCCCTTCCCTCTACGAGCAGTACTTC. Its translation is CASSLEGVPSLYEQYF. Using reference TRBV5-1 and TRBJ2-7 for the parts outside the CDR3, the full variable domain is KAGVTQTPRYLIKTRGQQVTLSCSPISGHRSVSWYQQTPGQGLQFLFEYFSETQRNKGNFPGRFSGRQFSNSRSEMNVSTLELGDSALYLCASSLEGVPSLYEQYFGPGTRLTVT.

This clone appeared once. The J gene is TRBJ2-7, the V gene TRBV11-2, with 7 bases that match TRBD2. Trimming removed 4 bases from V and 2 bases from J; junction bases left unmatched: 11. The CDR3 consists of 16 residues. The germline V gene has CDR1 SGHAT and CDR2 FQNNGV. This CDR3 reads CASSSPNGDYTYEQYF. CDR3 DNA: TGTGCCAGCAGCTCCCCCAATGGGGACTACACCTACGAGCAGTACTTC.

This rearrangement joins TRBV19 to TRBJ1-4; TRBD1 might be the D (5 bases). Germline V gene lookup returns CDR1 LNHDA and CDR2 SQIVND (reference sequence). The V and J ends lost 4 bases and 0 bases respectively, with 9 bases between them. The CDR3 is 15 residues long. The CDR3 sequence is CASSRGEPTNEKLFF. DNA for the CDR3: TGTGCCAGTAGTAGGGGGGAACCAACTAATGAAAAACTGTTTTTT.

In its sample, this clone was seen once. The chain couples TRBV6-5 to TRBJ2-7, with 7 bases that match TRBD1. From germline, CDR1 is MNHEY and CDR2 SVGAGI. CDR3 length: 16 residues. J was trimmed by 2 bases and V by 2 bases; bases with no gene match: 9. CDR3 region: CASSYLEGQHAYEQYF. CDR3 nucleotides: TGTGCCAGCAGTTACCTAGAGGGACAGCATGCCTACGAGCAGTACTTC.

In DNA form, the CDR3 reads TGTGCCTGGAGTGCTGGAGCCGAACCTGAAGCTTTCTTT. Translation: CAWSAGAEPEAFF. The J gene is TRBJ1-1, the V gene TRBV30; D gene uncertain. Germline values: CDR1 GTSNPN, CDR2 SVGIG (reference sequence). Trimming shortened V by 1 base and J by 6 bases, and 12 bases separated the two germline ends. The CDR3 runs to 13 residues. Drawing the rest from reference TRBV30 and TRBJ1-1, the complete variable domain is SQTIHQWPATLVQPVGSPLSLECTVEGTSNPNLYWYRQAAGRGLQLLFYSVGIGQISSEVPQNLSASRPQDRQFILSSKKLLLSDSGFYLCAWSAGAEPEAFFGQGTRLTVV.

The chain joins TRBV7-2 to TRBJ1-5, with 7 bases matching TRBD1. The V segment lost 5 bases and the J segment 5 bases; nucleotides outside the gene matches: 15. This CDR3 spans 17 amino acids. The germline gives CDR1 SGHTA, CDR2 FQGNSA. CDR3 amino acids: CASSPLTGAGGYQPQHF. CDR3 nucleotide sequence: TGTGCCAGCAGCCCTCTTACAGGGGCCGGGGGCTATCAGCCCCAGCATTTT. Full variable domain (outside the CDR3, taken from reference TRBV7-2 and TRBJ1-5): GAGVSQSPSNKVTEKGKDVELRCDPISGHTALYWYRQSLGQGLEFLIYFQGNSAPDKSGLPSDRFSAERTGGSVSTLTIQRTQQEDSAVYLCASSPLTGAGGYQPQHFGDGTRLSIL.

The chain combines TRBV11-2 with TRBJ2-2, with D unresolved. The germline CDR1 and CDR2 sequences are SGHAT and FQNNGV. The CDR3 covers 13 residues. V was clipped by 3 bases and J by 4 bases, with 6 bases between them. The CDR3 sequence: CASSLRITGELFF. The CDR3 nucleotides are TGTGCCAGCAGCTTGAGGATCACCGGGGAGCTGTTTTTT.

The chain uses TRBV29-1 and TRBJ1-2; possibly TRBD1 for D (6 bases). This CDR3 region has 12 residues. Trimming shortened V by 6 bases and J by 4 bases, and 12 bases separated the two germline ends. CDR1 and CDR2 from the germline V gene are SQVTM and ANQGSEA. In DNA form, the CDR3 reads TGCAGCGTCCAGACAGGTTCCTATGGCTACACCTTC. Encoded protein: CSVQTGSYGYTF.